The clone carrying this TCR beta chain was counted ten times or more. What it binds is unknown. The trim removed 5 bases at V and 8 bases at J, leaving 10 bases unmatched. CDR1 and CDR2 (germline): SEHNR, FQNEAQ (reference sequence). The CDR3 totals 16 residues. This entry comes from a study of T cells in Graves' hyperthyroidism and ophthalmopathy. Overall study results and limits: A model of 13 V-J features distinguished ophthalmopathy from stable hyperthyroidism.

What was amplified from RNA transcripts were TCR beta CDR3 regions. The TCR CDR3 first-round RT-PCR relied on the HTBI primer set. TCRdb reprocessed the multiplex PCR reads via MiXCR and lists one record per CDR3 protein. Here the sample spans around 350,000 distinct CDR3 sequences, roughly 15% being singletons. This TCR was recovered from a woman aged 60-70 years with Graves' ophthalmopathy. The source material was blood. This chain links TRBV7-9 with TRBJ2-1; 12 bases line up with TRBD2. CDR3 residues: CASSISTSGSPHEQFF. CDR3 nucleotides: TGTGCCAGCAGCATATCGACTAGCGGGAGTCCCCATGAGCAGTTCTTC. The whole variable domain, remainder taken from reference TRBV7-9 and TRBJ2-1, is DTGVSQNPRHKITKRGQNVTFRCDPISEHNRLYWYRQTLGQGPEFLTYFQNEAQLEKSRLLSDRFSAERPKGSFSTLEIQRTEQGDSAMYLCASSISTSGSPHEQFFGPGTRLTVL.